Sequencing of this T cell receptor (beta chain) was carried out in a study of preoperative IRX-2 immunotherapy in early breast cancer. Some clones are missing from TCRdb's copy, which holds only in-frame ones; the method was immunoSEQ multiplex PCR. There are around 62,000 clones in the sample; less than 95% occur only once, and around 1.5% lies in the top ten. Per germline, CDR1 SGHTA and CDR2 FQGNSA. The CDR3 runs 12 residues. Noted treatment: preoperative locoregional IRX-2 cytokine immunotherapy. This phase Ib study tested locoregional IRX-2 cytokine immunotherapy given before surgery. With respect to this clone: At one boundary the junction diverges from the germline segment, which might be a read error.

The receptor was isolated from a human donor with breast cancer. This chain joins TRBV7-2 and TRBJ1-1; no firm D call. This material was collected from a patient treated with IRX-2 immunotherapy. CDR3 region: CASSLAQTEAFF. The CDR3 nucleotides are TGTGCCAGCAGCCTAGCTCAAACTGAAGCTTTCTTT.